The present T cell receptor (beta chain) was sequenced within a study of T cell clonality in common variable immunodeficiency. In its sample, this clone was seen many times. The sample has other DNA sequences that encode this CDR3 too. Caucasian heritage predominated among both patients and controls. Equal genomic DNA amounts from CVID and control samples were sequenced. Generated by immunoSEQ multiplex PCR, the TCRdb table keeps only in-frame clones and is missing some. Singletons are absent from the sample, which has around 50,000 clones. This receptor was obtained from a person between 18 and 75 years old in good health. The sample taken for sequencing was peripheral blood mononuclear cells.

This CDR3 reads CASSPGGGETQYF. CDR3 bases read: TGTGCCAGCAGCCCTGGAGGGGGCGAGACC. The chain uses TRBV5-6 and TRBJ2-5; D might be TRBD1 (7 bases). The read terminates 3 residues ahead of where the CDR3 ends, so the germline J gene completes it. V lost 4 bases and J lost 5, with 12 bases in between. Germline CDR1 and CDR2: SGHDT and YYEEEE. The CDR3 spans 13 residues. Combining the CDR3 with reference TRBV5-6 and TRBJ2-5 gives the whole variable domain DAGVTQSPTHLIKTRGQQVTLRCSPKSGHDTVSWYQQALGQGPQFIFQYYEEEERQRGNFPDRFSGHQFPNYSSELNVNALLLGDSALYLCASSPGGGETQYFGPGTRLLVL.